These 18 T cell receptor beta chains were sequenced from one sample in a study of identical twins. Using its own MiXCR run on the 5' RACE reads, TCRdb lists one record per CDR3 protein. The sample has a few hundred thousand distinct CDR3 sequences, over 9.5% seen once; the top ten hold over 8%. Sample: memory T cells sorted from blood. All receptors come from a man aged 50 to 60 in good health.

CDR3 region: CASSTNRGHEQYF. As DNA, the CDR3 is TGTGCCAGCAGTACGAACAGGGGCCACGAGCAGTACTTC. This sequence joins TRBV6-6 and TRBJ2-7; 7 bases align to TRBD1. Germline CDR1 and CDR2: MNHNY and SVGAGI (reference sequence). CDR3 length equals 13 residues. V lost 5 bases to trimming and J lost 5 bases; unmatched junction nucleotides: 6.

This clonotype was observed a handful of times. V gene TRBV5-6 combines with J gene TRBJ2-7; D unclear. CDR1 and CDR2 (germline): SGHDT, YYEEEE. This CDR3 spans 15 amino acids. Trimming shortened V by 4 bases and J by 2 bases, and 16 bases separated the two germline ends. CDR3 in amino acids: CASSLVNLRTYEQYF. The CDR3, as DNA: TGTGCCAGCAGCCTTGTCAACCTCCGGACCTACGAGCAGTACTTC.

The CDR3 is CASSLERRGGYTF. The CDR3 coding sequence is TGTGCCAGCAGTTTGGAGAGGCGCGGTGGCTACACCTTC. The chain links TRBV6-5 to TRBJ1-2; D not certain. The V and J ends lost 4 bases and 7 bases respectively, with 13 bases between them. Germline V gene lookup returns CDR1 MNHEY and CDR2 SVGAGI. The CDR3 length is 13 residues.

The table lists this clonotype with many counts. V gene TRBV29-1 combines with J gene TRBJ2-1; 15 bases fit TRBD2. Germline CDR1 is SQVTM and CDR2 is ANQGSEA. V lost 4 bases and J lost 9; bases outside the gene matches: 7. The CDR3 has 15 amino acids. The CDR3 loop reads CSVGPGLAGGAEQFF. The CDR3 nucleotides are TGCAGCGTTGGACCCGGACTAGCGGGAGGGGCTGAGCAGTTCTTC.

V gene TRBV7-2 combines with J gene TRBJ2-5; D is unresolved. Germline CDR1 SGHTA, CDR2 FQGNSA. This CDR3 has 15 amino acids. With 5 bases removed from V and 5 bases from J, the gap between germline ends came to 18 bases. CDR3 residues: CASSPTYTTVETQYF. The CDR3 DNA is TGTGCCAGCAGCCCCACGTATACTACGGTTGAGACCCAGTACTTC.

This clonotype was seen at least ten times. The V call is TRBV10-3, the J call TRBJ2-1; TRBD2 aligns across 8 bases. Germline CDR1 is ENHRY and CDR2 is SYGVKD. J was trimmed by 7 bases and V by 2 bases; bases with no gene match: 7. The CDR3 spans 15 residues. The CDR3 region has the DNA TGTGCCATCAGTGAGGGCAGCGGGAGTCGGAATGAGCAGTTCTTC. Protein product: CAISEGSGSRNEQFF.

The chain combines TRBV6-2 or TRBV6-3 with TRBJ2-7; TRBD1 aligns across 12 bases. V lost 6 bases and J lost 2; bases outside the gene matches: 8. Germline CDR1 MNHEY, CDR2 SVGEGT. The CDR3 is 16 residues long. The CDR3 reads CASRGQGAAITYEQYF. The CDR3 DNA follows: TGTGCCAGCAGGGGACAGGGGGCTGCTATTACCTACGAGCAGTACTTC.

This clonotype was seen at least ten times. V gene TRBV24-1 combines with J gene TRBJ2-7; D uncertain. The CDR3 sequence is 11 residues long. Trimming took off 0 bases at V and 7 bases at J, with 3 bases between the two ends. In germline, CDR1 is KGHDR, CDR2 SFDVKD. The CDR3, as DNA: TGTGCCACCAGTGATTTGGTAGAGCAGTACTTC. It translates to CATSDLVEQYF.

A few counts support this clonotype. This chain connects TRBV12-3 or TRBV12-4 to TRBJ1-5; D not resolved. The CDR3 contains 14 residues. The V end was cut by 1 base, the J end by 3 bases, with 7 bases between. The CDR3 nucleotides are TGTGCCAGCAGTTTAGGTGGGCTCAATCAGCCCCAGCATTTT. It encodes CASSLGGLNQPQHF.

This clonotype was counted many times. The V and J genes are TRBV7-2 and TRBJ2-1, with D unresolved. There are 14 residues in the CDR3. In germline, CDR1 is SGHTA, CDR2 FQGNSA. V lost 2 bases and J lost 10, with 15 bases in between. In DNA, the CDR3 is TGTGCCAGCAGCTTAATTGTGGTTAGCCCGGAGCAGTTCTTC. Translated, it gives CASSLIVVSPEQFF.

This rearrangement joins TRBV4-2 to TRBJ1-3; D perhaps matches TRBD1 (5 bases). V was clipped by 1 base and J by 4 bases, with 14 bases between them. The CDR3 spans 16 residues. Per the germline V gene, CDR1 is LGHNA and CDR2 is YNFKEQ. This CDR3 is CASSQARRGDGNTIYF. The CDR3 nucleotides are TGTGCCAGCAGCCAAGCTCGACGTGGGGACGGAAACACCATATATTTT.

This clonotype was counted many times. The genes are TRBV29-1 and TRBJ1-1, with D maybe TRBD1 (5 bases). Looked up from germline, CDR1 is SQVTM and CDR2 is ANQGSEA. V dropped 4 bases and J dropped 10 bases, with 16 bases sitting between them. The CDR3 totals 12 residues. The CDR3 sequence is CSVVGATHGAFF. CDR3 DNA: TGCAGCGTTGTAGGGGCGACCCATGGAGCTTTCTTT. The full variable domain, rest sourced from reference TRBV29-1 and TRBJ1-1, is SAVISQKPSRDICQRGTSLTIQCQVDSQVTMMFWYRQQPGQSLTLIATANQGSEATYESGFVIDKFPISRPNLTFSTLTVSNMSPEDSSIYLCSVVGATHGAFFGQGTRLTVV.

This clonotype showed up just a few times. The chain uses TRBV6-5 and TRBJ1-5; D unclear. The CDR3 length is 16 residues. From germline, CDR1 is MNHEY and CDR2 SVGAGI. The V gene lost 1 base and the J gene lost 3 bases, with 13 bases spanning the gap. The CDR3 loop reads CASSYYQAANNQPQHF. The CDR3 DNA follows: TGTGCCAGCAGTTACTACCAGGCAGCCAACAATCAGCCCCAGCATTTT.

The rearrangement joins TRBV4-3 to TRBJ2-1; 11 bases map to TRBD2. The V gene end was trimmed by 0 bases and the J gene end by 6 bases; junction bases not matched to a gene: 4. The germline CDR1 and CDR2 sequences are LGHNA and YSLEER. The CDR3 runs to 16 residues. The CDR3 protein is CASSQEPGLAANEQFF. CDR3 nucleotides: TGCGCCAGCAGCCAAGAGCCGGGACTAGCGGCCAATGAGCAGTTCTTC.

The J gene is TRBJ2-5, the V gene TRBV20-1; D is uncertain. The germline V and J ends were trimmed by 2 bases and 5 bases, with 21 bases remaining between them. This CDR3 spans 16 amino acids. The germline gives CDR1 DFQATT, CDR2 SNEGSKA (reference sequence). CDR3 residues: CSARSQLLTGAETQYF. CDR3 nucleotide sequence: TGCAGTGCTAGATCCCAGTTGTTGACTGGAGCGGAGACCCAGTACTTC.

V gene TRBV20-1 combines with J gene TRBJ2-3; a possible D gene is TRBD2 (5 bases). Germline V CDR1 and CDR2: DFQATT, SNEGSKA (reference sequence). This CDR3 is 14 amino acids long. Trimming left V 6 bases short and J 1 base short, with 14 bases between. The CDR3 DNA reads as TGCAGTGCCCTCAGAGATAGCGGCACAGATACGCAGTATTTT. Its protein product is CSALRDSGTDTQYF.

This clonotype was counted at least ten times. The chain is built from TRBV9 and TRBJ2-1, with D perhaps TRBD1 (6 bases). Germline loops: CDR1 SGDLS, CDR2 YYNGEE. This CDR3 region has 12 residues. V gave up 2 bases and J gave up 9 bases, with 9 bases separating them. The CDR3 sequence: CASSVIGGEQFF. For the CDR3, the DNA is TGTGCCAGCAGCGTCATAGGGGGTGAGCAGTTCTTC.

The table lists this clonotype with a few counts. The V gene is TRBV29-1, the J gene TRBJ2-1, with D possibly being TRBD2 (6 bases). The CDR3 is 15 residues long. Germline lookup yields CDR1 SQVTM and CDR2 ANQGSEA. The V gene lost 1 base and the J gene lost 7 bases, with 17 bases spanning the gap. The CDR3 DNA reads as TGCAGCGTTGAAGGAGGCAACACAGGAGGGAATGAGCAGTTCTTC. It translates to CSVEGGNTGGNEQFF.